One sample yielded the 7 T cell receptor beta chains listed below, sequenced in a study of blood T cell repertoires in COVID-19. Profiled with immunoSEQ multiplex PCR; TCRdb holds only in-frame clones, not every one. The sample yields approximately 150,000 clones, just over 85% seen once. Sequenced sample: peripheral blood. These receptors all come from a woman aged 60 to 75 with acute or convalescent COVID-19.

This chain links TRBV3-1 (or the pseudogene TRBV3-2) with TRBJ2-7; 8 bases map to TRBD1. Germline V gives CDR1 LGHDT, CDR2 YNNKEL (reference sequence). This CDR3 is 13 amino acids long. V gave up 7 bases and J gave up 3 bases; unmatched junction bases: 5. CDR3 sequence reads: CASTRGQGYEQYF. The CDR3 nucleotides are TGTGCCAGCACCCGAGGACAGGGCTACGAGCAGTACTTC.

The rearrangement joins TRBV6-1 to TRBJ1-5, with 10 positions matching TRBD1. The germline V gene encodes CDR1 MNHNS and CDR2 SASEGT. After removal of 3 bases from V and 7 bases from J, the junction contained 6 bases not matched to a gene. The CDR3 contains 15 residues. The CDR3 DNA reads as TGTGCCAGCAGTGAGTATCCGGACAGGGGGCAGCCCCAGCATTTT. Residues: CASSEYPDRGQPQHF.

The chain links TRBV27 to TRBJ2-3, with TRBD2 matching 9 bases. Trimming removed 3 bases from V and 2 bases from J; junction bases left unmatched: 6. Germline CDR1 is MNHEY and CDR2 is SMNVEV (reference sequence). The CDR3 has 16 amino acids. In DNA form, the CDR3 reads TGTGCCAGCAGTTTTTCTAGCGGGGCAAACACAGATACGCAGTATTTT. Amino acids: CASSFSSGANTDTQYF.

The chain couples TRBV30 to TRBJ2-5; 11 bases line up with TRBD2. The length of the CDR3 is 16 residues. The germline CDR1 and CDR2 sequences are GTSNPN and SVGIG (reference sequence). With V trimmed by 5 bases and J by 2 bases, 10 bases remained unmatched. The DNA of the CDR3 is TGTGCCTGGCGCTCGCTAGCGGGGGGTTTTCAAGAGACCCAGTACTTC. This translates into CAWRSLAGGFQETQYF.

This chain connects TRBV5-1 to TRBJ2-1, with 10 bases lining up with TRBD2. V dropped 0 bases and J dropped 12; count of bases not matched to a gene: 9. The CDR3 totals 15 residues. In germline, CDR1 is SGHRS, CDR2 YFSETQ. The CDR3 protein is CASSLASGGATRQFF. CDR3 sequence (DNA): TGCGCCAGCAGCTTGGCCAGCGGGGGGGCCACGCGGCAGTTCTTC.

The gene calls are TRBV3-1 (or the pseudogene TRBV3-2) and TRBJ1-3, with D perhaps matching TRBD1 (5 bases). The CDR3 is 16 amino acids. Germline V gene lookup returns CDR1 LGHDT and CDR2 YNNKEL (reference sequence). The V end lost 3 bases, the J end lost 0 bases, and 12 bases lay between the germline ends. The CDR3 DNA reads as TGTGCCAGCAGCCATTGGACACGCATCTCTGGAAACACCATATATTTT. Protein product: CASSHWTRISGNTIYF.

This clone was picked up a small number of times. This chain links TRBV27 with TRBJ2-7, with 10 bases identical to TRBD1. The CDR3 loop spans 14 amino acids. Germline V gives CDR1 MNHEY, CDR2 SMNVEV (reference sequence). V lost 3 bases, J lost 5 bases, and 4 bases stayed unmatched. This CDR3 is CASSLGTGENEQYF. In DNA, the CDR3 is TGTGCCAGCAGTTTGGGGACAGGGGAGAACGAGCAGTACTTC.